This T cell receptor beta chain comes out of a study of Ad26.COV2.S vaccination and SARS-CoV-2 variants. This clone was found once. Clones were sequenced by immunoSEQ multiplex PCR, and TCRdb holds only the in-frame ones, with some missing. The sample includes roughly 300,000 clones, less than 90% of them seen just once. Treatment noted: some 19 received Ad26.COV2.S at low or high dose, single or two shots; about 5 received placebo; per-sample allocation not given. After the first vaccine or placebo injection, samples were drawn on day 63. The clonotype originates from a person between 18 and 65 years old who received the Ad26.COV2.S COVID-19 vaccine or a placebo. Sequencing used peripheral blood, obtained in a trial of Ad26.COV2.S vaccine versus placebo.

CDR3 sequence (DNA): TGTGCCAGCAGTCGACTAGCGGACCCCCCCGAGCAGTACTTC. As protein: CASSRLADPPEQYF. This rearrangement joins TRBV6-2 or TRBV6-3 to TRBJ2-7, with TRBD2 identical over 9 bases. CDR1 is MNHEY and CDR2 is SVGEGT in the germline V gene. This CDR3 comprises 14 residues. Germline trimming cut 5 bases from V and 6 bases from J; bases unmatched to any gene: 8.